These T cell receptor beta chains were read from a single sample in a study of blood T cell repertoires in COVID-19. The protocol was immunoSEQ multiplex PCR, while the TCRdb copy is restricted to in-frame clones and leaves out a portion. The sample contains some 300,000 clones, 85% to 95% of which appear only once. The sample taken for sequencing was PBMCs or T cells enriched from blood (not recorded which). These receptors came from a woman aged 30 to 39 who had been exposed to COVID-19. Each CDR3 is given with its conserved first and last residue. D genes are given only for firm matches. Size tells how often a clone was seen (once, few, many) or the class of an expanded clone, and some rows leave it out.

>.|14|.|TRBV4-2|TRBJ2-7
TGTGCCAGCAGCCAAGTGGGCGGGGCCTACGAGCAGTACTTC
CASSQVGGAYEQYF
>.|16|TRBD2|TRBV10-3|TRBJ2-3
TGTGCCATCAGCGACACTCTAGCGGGGGGCACAGATACGCAGTATTTT
CAISDTLAGGTDTQYF
>once|13|.|TRBV5-1|TRBJ1-1
TGCGCCAGCAGCTTTGGGCCGGGGACTGAAGCTTTCTTT
CASSFGPGTEAFF
>.|15|TRBD1|TRBV2|TRBJ1-5
TGTGCCAGCAGCTGGACAGGGATCAGCAATCAGCCCCAGCATTTT
CASSWTGISNQPQHF
>.|20|TRBD2|TRBV7-9|TRBJ2-3
TGTGCCAGCAGCACAGACATTCGACTAGCGGGGGTTGGTAGCACAGATACGCAGTATTTT
CASSTDIRLAGVGSTDTQYF
>.|14|.|TRBV10-3|TRBJ1-2
TGTGCCATCAGTGATATCGAGGGAAACTATGGCTACACCTTC
CAISDIEGNYGYTF
>.|15|.|TRBV4-2|TRBJ2-2
TGTGCCAGCAGCCAAGATATCCGGGGCACCGGGGAGCTGTTTTTT
CASSQDIRGTGELFF
>.|14|TRBD1|TRBV19|TRBJ2-2
TGTGCCAGTAGCGGACAGGCCAACACCGGGGAGCTGTTTTTT
CASSGQANTGELFF
>.|14|.|TRBV9|TRBJ1-1
TGTGCCAGCAGCGTTGGAGGGGTGAGCACTGAAGCTTTCTTT
CASSVGGVSTEAFF
>few|16|TRBD1|TRBV7-9|TRBJ2-7
TGTGCCAGCAGCTATATTCCGACAGGGAGCTCCTACGAGCAGTACTTC
CASSYIPTGSSYEQYF
>.|18|.|TRBV7-2|TRBJ1-2
TGTGCCAGCAGCTTATGGGGAGCGGCGGGGTTTGGGGGAGCTGGCTACACCTTC
CASSLWGAAGFGGAGYTF
>.|14|TRBD1|TRBV27|TRBJ1-5
TGTGCCAGCAGTCTCACAGGGGGGGGTCAGCCCCAGCATTTT
CASSLTGGGQPQHF
>.|13|.|TRBV4-2|TRBJ1-2
TGTGCCAGCAGCCAAGAAGCGGGCTATGGCTACACCTTC
CASSQEAGYGYTF
>.|17|.|TRBV18|TRBJ1-2
TGTGCCAGCTCACCACAGTCTTCTGGTTCCTCGGGGGTTGGCTACACCTTC
CASSPQSSGSSGVGYTF
>once|14|TRBD1|TRBV3-1/TRBV3-2|TRBJ1-2
TGTGCCAGCAGCCCTACCCAGGGGGCGCAGGGCTACACCTTC
CASSPTQGAQGYTF